The clone carrying this T cell receptor (beta chain) was counted a few times. Germline assignment: CDR1 SEHNR and CDR2 FQNEAQ (reference sequence). Trimming took off 5 bases at V and 4 bases at J, with 14 bases between the two ends. This CDR3 region has 14 residues. MiXCR, run by TCRdb on the 5' RACE reads, gives a single entry per CDR3 protein. This table has about 400,000 distinct CDR3 sequences, 24% appearing once. This entry is derived from a study of T-cell memory formation after mild COVID-19. Sequencing input: PBMCs or a T cell subset sorted from them (not recorded which). The chain recombines TRBV7-9 with TRBJ1-2; the D is unclear. The clonotype originates from an adult woman who had mild COVID-19 (a few samples of this study predate the infection). Cell type and time point are not known. CDR3 DNA: TGTGCCAGCAGCGGCTGGAAACTAGGCTATGGCTACACCTTC. It is translated as CASSGWKLGYGYTF.